The next 22 T cell receptor beta chains were all read from a single sample in a study of T cells in Graves' hyperthyroidism and ophthalmopathy. There were TCR beta CDR3 regions amplified from RNA transcripts. The HTBI set primed first-round TCR CDR3 RT-PCR. TCRdb fed the multiplex PCR reads into MiXCR, producing one record per CDR3 protein. In the table there are over 700,000 distinct CDR3 sequences, 38% of which are singletons. Sequenced: blood. These receptors originate from a man younger than 35 with Graves' hyperthyroidism.

This clonotype was recorded at least ten times. This chain links TRBV7-8 with TRBJ2-7; D unclear. The germline CDR1 and CDR2 sequences are SGHVS and FQNEAQ. CDR3 length equals 11 residues. V lost 4 bases and J lost 6, with 7 bases in between. The DNA for the CDR3 is TGTGCCAGCAGCTCATCCCCCGAGCAGTACTTC. Translating gives CASSSSPEQYF.

Ten or more counts support this clonotype. This rearrangement joins TRBV20-1 to TRBJ2-5; D could derive from TRBD1 or TRBD2 (5 bases each). CDR1 and CDR2 from the germline V gene are DFQATT and SNEGSKA (reference sequence). Deletions cut 3 bases from V and 11 bases from J, with 10 bases between. CDR3 length: 10 residues. The CDR3, as DNA: TGCAGTGCTAGTCTCGGGACGCAGTACTTC. The encoded protein is CSASLGTQYF.

This clonotype was detected many times. The chain's CDR3 is CASSWTEGTEAFF. The CDR3 region has the DNA TGCGCCAGCAGCTGGACAGAGGGGACTGAAGCTTTCTTT. V and J are TRBV5-1 and TRBJ1-1, with D maybe TRBD1 (6 bases). The CDR3 is 13 residues long. V was trimmed by 3 bases and J by 5 bases, leaving 11 bases between them. Germline values: CDR1 SGHRS, CDR2 YFSETQ.

This clonotype turned up a few times. This chain links TRBV12-5 with TRBJ2-7, with TRBD1 matching over 10 bases. The ends lost 6 bases at V and 4 bases at J; junction bases unmatched: 3. CDR1 and CDR2 from the germline V gene are LGHNT and FRNRAP. The CDR3 consists of 13 residues. The CDR3 bases are TGTGCTAGTGGCCAGGGACAGGGGTACGAGCAGTACTTC. Translation: CASGQGQGYEQYF.

This clonotype has at least ten counts. The germline gene is not matched at one end of the junction; a read error may be the cause. V gene TRBV19 combines with J gene TRBJ2-5; D is ambiguous. The length of the CDR3 is 11 residues. Germline values: CDR1 LNHDA, CDR2 SQIVND (reference sequence). The CDR3 DNA sequence: TGTGCCAGCAGTATCTCAGAGACCCAGTACTTC. This encodes CASSISETQYF.

This clonotype has ten or more counts. V usage is TRBV10-3 and J usage is TRBJ1-1; D gene ambiguous. From germline, CDR1 is ENHRY and CDR2 SYGVKD. The CDR3 totals 12 residues. Trimming removed 7 bases from V and 4 bases from J, with 10 bases in between. Written as DNA, the CDR3 is TGTGCCATCACCCCCACGGGCACTGAAGCTTTCTTT. The encoded protein is CAITPTGTEAFF.

This clonotype has more than one count but fewer than ten. The chain joins TRBV4-3 to TRBJ1-6; D ambiguous. The ends were cut back, 3 bases at V and 1 base at J, with 13 bases in the middle. Germline loops: CDR1 LGHNA, CDR2 YSLEER. The CDR3 totals 17 residues. The CDR3 region is CASSHPSSVSYNSPLHF. The CDR3 DNA follows: TGCGCCAGCAGCCACCCAAGTTCGGTTTCCTATAATTCACCCCTCCACTTT.

The table lists this clonotype with a few counts. V and J are TRBV20-1 and TRBJ2-7, with 11 bases that match TRBD2. J lost 6 bases, V lost 0 bases, and 7 bases had no gene match. The V gene's germline CDR1 is DFQATT and CDR2 SNEGSKA (reference sequence). The CDR3 contains 15 residues. The CDR3, as DNA: TGCAGTGCTAGAGATAAACTAGCGGGAGAATCCGAGCAGTACTTC. Protein: CSARDKLAGESEQYF.

V usage is TRBV25-1 and J usage is TRBJ1-3; D uncertain. The CDR3 has 14 residues. Germline V gene sequence: CDR1 MGHDK, CDR2 SYGVNS. The ends were cut back, 5 bases at V and 2 bases at J, with 10 bases in the middle. The CDR3 nucleotides are TGTGCCAGCAGTCCCTCAGTAGCTGGAAACACCATATATTTT. Translated, it gives CASSPSVAGNTIYF.

The V gene is TRBV29-1, the J gene TRBJ2-7, with unresolved D. Per the germline V gene, CDR1 is SQVTM and CDR2 is ANQGSEA. The CDR3 runs to 14 residues. Trimming took 5 bases from V and 5 from J, leaving 19 bases between them. The CDR3 protein is CSVKIGRSVHEQYF. The CDR3 nucleotides are TGCAGCGTTAAGATAGGACGCTCGGTCCACGAGCAGTACTTC.

This clonotype has just a few counts. The V gene is TRBV6-5, the J gene TRBJ1-4; unclear D gene. Looked up from germline, CDR1 is MNHEY and CDR2 is SVGAGI. CDR3 length: 15 amino acids. The V end lost 3 bases, the J end lost 0 bases, and 8 bases lay between the germline ends. The CDR3 loop is CASSYATATNEKLFF. The CDR3 nucleotides are TGTGCCAGCAGTTATGCGACGGCAACTAATGAAAAACTGTTTTTT.

CDR3 bases: TGTGCCAGCAGTCACGGAGCTAGCAATCAGCCCCAGCATTTT. Protein sequence: CASSHGASNQPQHF. The chain uses TRBV6-5 and TRBJ1-5; no reliable D call. Per the germline V gene, CDR1 is MNHEY and CDR2 is SVGAGI. This CDR3 is 14 amino acids long. Trimming took 5 bases from V and 0 from J, leaving 8 bases between them.

The sample holds a few counts of this clonotype. The chain has TRBV15 and TRBJ2-2; 12 bases match TRBD2. This CDR3 has 21 residues. The J segment lost 1 base and the V segment lost 0 bases, leaving 12 bases of the junction unmatched. CDR1 is LNHNV, CDR2 YYDKDF, per germline (reference sequence). The chain's CDR3 is CATSRDRNRGLAGLNTGELFF. The CDR3 nucleotides are TGTGCCACCAGCAGAGATCGGAACCGGGGACTAGCGGGTCTGAACACCGGGGAGCTGTTTTTT.

This clonotype was recorded many times. The DNA of the CDR3 is TGTGCCACCGGTTGGACTGAAGCTTTCTTT. Translation: CATGWTEAFF. J is TRBJ1-1 and V is TRBV6-5, with no clear D. Germline values: CDR1 MNHEY, CDR2 SVGAGI. This CDR3 has 10 amino acids. The V end lost 10 bases, the J end lost 5 bases, and 8 bases lay between the germline ends.

This clonotype was observed at least ten times. This sequence joins TRBV29-1 and TRBJ1-5; D perhaps matches TRBD1 (5 bases). Trimming removed 4 bases at V and 11 bases at J, with 21 bases between. This CDR3 contains 14 residues. From germline, CDR1 is SQVTM and CDR2 ANQGSEA. The CDR3 nucleotides read TGCAGCGTTGCGCCCACAGGTGATGGGGCAGCCCAGCATTTT. This sequence encodes CSVAPTGDGAAQHF.

This clonotype was found many times. The chain combines TRBV7-2 with TRBJ2-5; tentatively, D is TRBD2 (6 bases). The ends were cut back, 4 bases at V and 3 bases at J, with 9 bases in the middle. CDR3 length equals 13 residues. Germline CDR1 SGHTA, CDR2 FQGNSA. CDR3 bases: TGTGCCAGCAGCTCCTTAGCGGAAGAGACCCAGTACTTC. Translating it yields CASSSLAEETQYF.

The rearrangement links TRBV7-9 to TRBJ1-2; D not certain. CDR1 is SEHNR and CDR2 is FQNEAQ in the germline V gene (reference sequence). V lost 5 bases to trimming and J lost 8 bases, with 15 bases between them. This CDR3 is 13 amino acids long. CDR3 amino acids: CASSRPGPSGYTF. The CDR3, as DNA: TGTGCCAGCAGCCGCCCCGGACCGAGCGGCTACACCTTC.

This clonotype has ten or more counts. J is TRBJ2-7 and V is TRBV29-1, with TRBD2 matching 8 bases. This CDR3 is built from 13 residues. After removal of 4 bases from V and 3 bases from J, the junction contained 5 bases not matched to a gene. From germline, CDR1 is SQVTM and CDR2 ANQGSEA. The CDR3 bases are TGCAGCGTTGTAGGACTAGCCGGCTACGAGCAGTACTTC. As protein: CSVVGLAGYEQYF.

With regard to this clonotype: Given a much more abundant clone one base away, this may be a read error. CDR3 in amino acids: CASSLIEYQETQHF. The CDR3 nucleotides are TGTGCCAGCAGCTTGATAGAGTACCAAGAGACCCAGCACTTC. V gene TRBV5-5 combines with J gene TRBJ2-5; D gene uncertain. Germline V lookup: CDR1 SGHKS, CDR2 YYEKEE (reference sequence). The CDR3 contains 14 residues.

This clonotype was counted many times. V gene TRBV15 combines with J gene TRBJ2-2; D remains unclear. This CDR3 spans 14 amino acids. The germline CDR1 and CDR2 sequences are LNHNV and YYDKDF (reference sequence). V lost 3 bases to trimming and J lost 2 bases, with 7 bases between them. CDR3 coding DNA: TGTGCCACCAGCAGGGGTGGAAACACCGGGGAGCTGTTTTTT. Translation: CATSRGGNTGELFF.

The chain has TRBV5-4 and TRBJ1-6, with D perhaps matching TRBD1 (5 bases). This CDR3 contains 15 residues. Germline CDR1 SGHNT, CDR2 YYREEE (reference sequence). V was shortened by 0 bases and J by 5 bases, with 9 bases between the two germline ends. CDR3 in amino acids: CASSLVGRDNSPLHF. The CDR3, as DNA: TGTGCCAGCAGCTTGGTTGGCAGGGATAATTCACCCCTCCACTTT.

J is TRBJ2-6 and V is TRBV7-6, with D possibly being TRBD1 (6 bases). Deletions cut 8 bases from V and 1 base from J, with 12 bases between. CDR3 length equals 15 residues. Germline lookup yields CDR1 SGHVS and CDR2 FNYEAQ. As DNA, the CDR3 is TGTGCCAGCTCCCAGGGGAAGTCTGGGGCCAACGTCCTGACTTTC. It codes for CASSQGKSGANVLTF.